The 24 T cell receptor beta chains in this list originate from one sample, sequenced in a study of blood T cell repertoires in COVID-19. Clones were sequenced by immunoSEQ multiplex PCR, and TCRdb holds only the in-frame ones, with some missing. The sample shows 90,000 to 120,000 clones, 85% to 90% of them seen only once. The material sequenced was peripheral blood. These receptors were obtained from a man between 45 and 60 years old with acute or convalescent COVID-19.

The rearrangement joins TRBV5-5 to TRBJ2-2, with 7 bases that match TRBD1. Germline V gene sequence: CDR1 SGHKS, CDR2 YYEKEE (reference sequence). CDR3 length equals 15 residues. V shed 4 bases and J 5 bases; nucleotides not matched to a gene: 8. The CDR3 bases are TGTGCCAGCAGCGGACAGGCCAGGGGGACCGGGGAGCTGTTTTTT. It translates to CASSGQARGTGELFF.

This clone was recorded once. The J gene is TRBJ1-2, the V gene TRBV19; 8 positions agree with TRBD1. The V gene end was trimmed by 6 bases and the J gene end by 1 base; junction bases not matched to a gene: 10. This CDR3 is built from 16 residues. The V gene's germline CDR1 is LNHDA and CDR2 SQIVND (reference sequence). In DNA, the CDR3 is TGTGCCAGTAGGGAGACCGGGACAGGTTTTAACTATGGCTACACCTTC. Translation gives CASRETGTGFNYGYTF. Based on the CDR3 plus reference TRBV19 and TRBJ1-2, the full variable domain is DGGITQSPKYLFRKEGQNVTLSCEQNLNHDAMYWYRQDPGQGLRLIYYSQIVNDFQKGDIAEGYSVSREKKESFPLTVTSAQKNPTAFYLCASRETGTGFNYGYTFGSGTRLTVV.

CDR3 in amino acids: CASSLEQPSYEQYF. DNA for the CDR3: TGTGCCAGCAGCTTAGAACAGCCTTCCTACGAGCAGTACTTC. The chain recombines TRBV11-1 with TRBJ2-7; no reliable D call. Per the germline V gene, CDR1 is SGHAT and CDR2 is FQDESV (reference sequence). Trimming removed 1 base from V and 1 base from J, with 8 bases in between. The CDR3 loop spans 14 amino acids.

V and J are TRBV19 and TRBJ2-6; no clear D. Germline V gene sequence: CDR1 LNHDA, CDR2 SQIVND (reference sequence). Trimming shortened V by 3 bases and J by 3 bases, and 15 bases separated the two germline ends. This CDR3 has 17 residues. CDR3: CASSIHGSRGGANVLTF. Written as DNA, the CDR3 is TGTGCCAGTAGTATCCACGGTTCGAGAGGTGGGGCCAACGTCCTGACTTTC.

The rearrangement links TRBV6-6 to TRBJ1-1; D possibly corresponds to TRBD1 (5 bases). The germline CDR1 and CDR2 sequences are MNHNY and SVGAGI (reference sequence). This CDR3 has 14 residues. V dropped 0 bases and J dropped 1 base, with 6 bases sitting between them. CDR3 amino acids: CASSYSTANTEAFF. The CDR3 DNA sequence: TGTGCCAGCAGTTACTCGACAGCGAACACTGAAGCTTTCTTT.

V and J are TRBV24-1 and TRBJ2-1; 7 bases are shared with TRBD1. Trimming cost V 1 base and J 8 bases; bases outside gene matches: 7. Germline V CDR1 and CDR2: KGHDR, SFDVKD. The CDR3 has 15 residues. This CDR3 is CATSDLQDRRDEQFF. The CDR3 bases are TGTGCCACCAGTGATTTACAGGACAGGAGAGATGAGCAGTTCTTC.

The chain has TRBV5-4 and TRBJ1-2, with 11 bases matching TRBD1. Unmatched junction bases numbered 4, after V lost 5 bases and J lost 4 bases. CDR1 SGHNT and CDR2 YYREEE come from the germline V gene (reference sequence). CDR3 length: 14 amino acids. Written as DNA, the CDR3 is TGTGCCAGCAGGGGACAGGGGGGAGGCTATGGCTACACCTTC. Translating gives CASRGQGGGYGYTF.

CDR3 protein: CASSDGQVFETQYF. For the CDR3, the DNA is TGTGCCAGCAGTGACGGCCAGGTCTTTGAGACCCAGTACTTC. V usage is TRBV6-1 and J usage is TRBJ2-5; D uncertain. CDR1 is MNHNS, CDR2 SASEGT, per germline. The CDR3 extends over 14 amino acids. The V end was cut by 3 bases, the J end by 5 bases, with 13 bases between.

J is TRBJ2-2 and V is TRBV30; D gene uncertain. CDR1 GTSNPN and CDR2 SVGIG come from the germline V gene (reference sequence). The CDR3 length is 14 residues. V shed 2 bases and J shed 0 bases, with 7 bases lying between them. DNA for the CDR3: TGTGCCTGGAGTTCGGTGGCGAACACCGGGGAGCTGTTTTTT. Its protein product is CAWSSVANTGELFF.

The V and J genes are TRBV9 and TRBJ2-7, with D unresolved. Germline V gene data show CDR1 as SGDLS and CDR2 as YYNGEE. CDR3 length equals 14 residues. V was cut by 0 bases and J by 1 base, with 8 bases left in between. CDR3 in amino acids: CASSVGSRSYEQYF. In nucleotides, the CDR3 is TGTGCCAGCAGCGTAGGTAGTAGATCCTACGAGCAGTACTTC.

This chain connects TRBV12-5 to TRBJ1-2; the D is unclear. Trimming took 6 bases from V and 7 from J, leaving 15 bases between them. From germline, CDR1 is LGHNT and CDR2 FRNRAP. This CDR3 contains 13 residues. As DNA, the CDR3 is TGTGCTAGTGGCCAACAGCCGGGGAGTGGCTACACCTTC. Its protein product is CASGQQPGSGYTF.

V usage is TRBV27 and J usage is TRBJ1-1, with TRBD1 as a possible D gene (6 bases). Germline V gives CDR1 MNHEY, CDR2 SMNVEV (reference sequence). Trimming pared 5 bases from V and 3 bases from J, leaving 16 bases between. This CDR3 is built from 15 residues. The CDR3 region has the DNA TGTGCCAGCAGTCCCCGGGGAGGGGGGGACACTGAAGCTTTCTTT. Residues: CASSPRGGGDTEAFF.

V gene TRBV10-3 combines with J gene TRBJ1-6; 7 nucleotides match TRBD1. The CDR3 length is 14 residues. Trimming cost V 0 bases and J 14 bases; bases outside gene matches: 7. Germline V CDR1 and CDR2: ENHRY, SYGVKD. This CDR3 is CAISESRDSSTLHF. CDR3 nucleotides: TGTGCCATCAGTGAGTCGAGGGACAGTAGCACCCTCCACTTT.

This chain uses TRBV11-2 with TRBJ2-1; TRBD2 agrees at 8 bases. The CDR3 covers 17 residues. The germline gives CDR1 SGHAT, CDR2 FQNNGV. V was pared by 4 bases and J by 6 bases, with 14 bases of the junction left unmatched. This CDR3 is CASSYGRGGVFGNEQFF. The CDR3 coding sequence is TGTGCCAGCAGCTACGGGAGGGGGGGAGTCTTTGGCAATGAGCAGTTCTTC.

The chain links TRBV15 to TRBJ2-7, with D possibly TRBD1 on 5 matching bases. The CDR3 loop spans 15 amino acids. Germline CDR1 reads LNHNV; CDR2 reads YYDKDF (reference sequence). The V and J ends lost 1 base and 0 bases respectively, with 10 bases between them. In DNA, the CDR3 is TGTGCCACCAGCAGAGTCCAGGGAAGCTCCTACGAGCAGTACTTC. Translation gives CATSRVQGSSYEQYF.

The chain joins TRBV5-5 to TRBJ2-2; TRBD1 aligns across 7 bases. The CDR3 sequence is 15 residues long. Per germline, CDR1 SGHKS and CDR2 YYEKEE (reference sequence). The J segment lost 3 bases and the V segment lost 3 bases, leaving 5 bases of the junction unmatched. The CDR3: CASSSGTDYTGELFF. In DNA form, the CDR3 reads TGTGCCAGCAGCTCCGGGACAGACTACACCGGGGAGCTGTTTTTT. The full variable domain, completed using reference TRBV5-5 and TRBJ2-2, is DAGVTQSPTHLIKTRGQQVTLRCSPISGHKSVSWYQQVLGQGPQFIFQYYEKEERGRGNFPDRFSARQFPNYSSELNVNALLLGDSALYLCASSSGTDYTGELFFGEGSRLTVL.

In this sample, this clone turned up once. The rearrangement uses TRBV5-1 and TRBJ1-3; D possibly corresponds to TRBD1 (6 bases). The V gene lost 0 bases and the J gene lost 6 bases, with 13 bases spanning the gap. CDR1 is SGHRS, CDR2 YFSETQ, per germline. This CDR3 has 15 residues. Written as DNA, the CDR3 is TGCGCCAGCAGCTTGGCGGCAGGGGCTGCAAACACCATATATTTT. This gives the protein CASSLAAGAANTIYF. Filled out from reference TRBV5-1 and TRBJ1-3, the complete variable domain reads KAGVTQTPRYLIKTRGQQVTLSCSPISGHRSVSWYQQTPGQGLQFLFEYFSETQRNKGNFPGRFSGRQFSNSRSEMNVSTLELGDSALYLCASSLAAGAANTIYFGEGSWLTVV.

The chain combines TRBV6-6 with TRBJ2-1; D uncertain. The V gene lost 5 bases and the J gene lost 0 bases, with 8 bases spanning the gap. The CDR3 is 14 residues long. CDR1 MNHNY and CDR2 SVGAGI come from the germline V gene (reference sequence). The CDR3 protein is CASSPSSSYNEQFF. The CDR3 nucleotides read TGTGCCAGCAGTCCCTCCTCCTCCTACAATGAGCAGTTCTTC.

This chain uses TRBV3-1 (or the pseudogene TRBV3-2) with TRBJ2-4; 13 nucleotides line up with TRBD2. Losses at the gene ends were 4 bases for V and 8 bases for J; bases not matched to a gene: 8. Per germline, CDR1 LGHDT and CDR2 YNNKEL (reference sequence). The CDR3 runs to 16 residues. The CDR3, as DNA: TGTGCCAGCAGCCGGACTAGCGGGAGTTTAATTGACATTCAGTACTTC. Protein: CASSRTSGSLIDIQYF.

J is TRBJ1-6 and V is TRBV6-2 or TRBV6-3; D might be TRBD1 (5 bases). Germline V gene data show CDR1 as MNHEY and CDR2 as SVGEGT. The CDR3 has 16 amino acids. V dropped 0 bases and J dropped 4 bases, with 10 bases sitting between them. In nucleotides, the CDR3 is TGTGCCAGCAGTTACTCGGGGACTGGGTATAATTCACCCCTCCACTTT. Amino acids: CASSYSGTGYNSPLHF.

The chain couples TRBV6-5 to TRBJ2-7; TRBD1 matches at 8 bases. Losses at the gene ends were 2 bases for V and 2 bases for J; bases not matched to a gene: 2. Germline CDR1 reads MNHEY; CDR2 reads SVGAGI. CDR3 length: 14 amino acids. For the CDR3, the DNA is TGTGCCAGCAGTTACGGACAGGGTACCTACGAGCAGTACTTC. Residues: CASSYGQGTYEQYF.

The chain is built from TRBV5-4 and TRBJ2-1, with 16 bases matching TRBD2. The CDR3 loop spans 17 amino acids. Germline V gene lookup returns CDR1 SGHNT and CDR2 YYREEE (reference sequence). V dropped 4 bases and J dropped 2; count of bases not matched to a gene: 3. Written as DNA, the CDR3 is TGTGCCAGCAGCCGGGGACTAGCGGGAGGGCCCTACAATGAGCAGTTCTTC. Its protein product is CASSRGLAGGPYNEQFF. The whole variable domain, filled in from reference TRBV5-4 and TRBJ2-1, reads ETGVTQSPTHLIKTRGQQVTLRCSSQSGHNTVSWYQQALGQGPQFIFQYYREEENGRGNFPPRFSGLQFPNYSSELNVNALELDDSALYLCASSRGLAGGPYNEQFFGPGTRLTVL.

This chain uses TRBV5-5 with TRBJ1-1; the D is unclear. Germline loops: CDR1 SGHKS, CDR2 YYEKEE (reference sequence). The ends were cut back, 2 bases at V and 5 bases at J, with 10 bases in the middle. The CDR3 runs 13 residues. CDR3 loop: CASSFGRETEAFF. The CDR3 DNA reads as TGTGCCAGCAGCTTTGGTAGGGAGACTGAAGCTTTCTTT.

There are a few counts of this clone. The chain couples TRBV30 to TRBJ1-1, with D hard to call. Deletions cut 6 bases from V and 11 bases from J, with 19 bases between. Germline V gene data show CDR1 as GTSNPN and CDR2 as SVGIG (reference sequence). The CDR3 sequence is 12 residues long. The CDR3 coding sequence is TGTGCCTGCGGAGCTCGAGGAGGAGAGGCTTTCTTT. Translated, it gives CACGARGGEAFF.